This T cell receptor (beta chain) derives from a study of shared clonotypes between healthy human individuals. Study-wide results and caveats: Among donors, clonotype sharing was expected to be affected by sequencing depth. What limited the represented genetic and exposure-history diversity was the small number of donors. Estimated clonotype richness was generally higher in naive than memory subsets.

The CDR3 length is 18 residues. The germline gives CDR1 SGDLS, CDR2 YYNGEE. V was pared by 0 bases and J by 2 bases, with 10 bases of the junction left unmatched. It was CD45RO-negative cells, positively selected for CCR7, that made up naive CD8 cells, with terminally differentiated effector memory CD45RA+ cells excluded. About this clone itself: The antigen is undetermined.

The deep-level immunoSEQ assay was used. This table comes from immunoSEQ multiplex PCR, and its TCRdb copy is limited to in-frame clones, with some not included. The sample shows approximately 2,200,000 clones, approximately 94% of them seen only once. The chain couples TRBV9 to TRBJ1-5; TRBD1 aligns across 8 bases. The sample consisted of naive CD8+ T cells from PBMCs. This TCR derives from a man younger than 35 in good health. Some clones in this sample may be carry-over from other donors' samples. The CDR3 here is CASSVDWALTGGNQPQHF. The CDR3 DNA is TGTGCCAGCAGCGTAGACTGGGCATTGACAGGGGGCAATCAGCCCCAGCATTTT. The entire variable domain, with the rest obtained from reference TRBV9 and TRBJ1-5, is as follows: DSGVTQTPKHLITATGQRVTLRCSPRSGDLSVYWYQQSLDQGLQFLIQYYNGEERAKGNILERFSAQQFPDLHSELNLSSLELGDSALYFCASSVDWALTGGNQPQHFGDGTRLSIL.